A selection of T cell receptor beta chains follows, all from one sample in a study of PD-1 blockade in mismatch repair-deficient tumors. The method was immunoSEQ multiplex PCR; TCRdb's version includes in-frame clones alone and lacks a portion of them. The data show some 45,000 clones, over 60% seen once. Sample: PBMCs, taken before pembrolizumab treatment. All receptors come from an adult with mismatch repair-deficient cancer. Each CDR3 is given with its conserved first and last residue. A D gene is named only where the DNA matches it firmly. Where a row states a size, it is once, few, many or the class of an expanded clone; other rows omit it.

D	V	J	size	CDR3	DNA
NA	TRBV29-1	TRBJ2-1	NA	CSVEAALGRVGFNEQFF	TGCAGCGTTGAAGCGGCGCTGGGCAGGGTTGGTTTCAATGAGCAGTTCTTC
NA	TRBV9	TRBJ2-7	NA	CASSSLSGAEQYF	TGTGCCAGCAGCTCCTTGTCAGGGGCCGAGCAGTACTTC
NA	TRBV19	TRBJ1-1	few	CASSIAAGTATEAFF	TGTGCCAGTAGTATAGCGGCAGGAACGGCCACTGAAGCTTTCTTT
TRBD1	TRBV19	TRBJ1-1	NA	CASIGQGVTEAFF	TGTGCCAGTATCGGACAGGGAGTCACTGAAGCTTTCTTT
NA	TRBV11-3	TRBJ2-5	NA	CASSAPGETQYF	TGTGCCAGCAGCGCCCCTGGGGAGACCCAGTACTTC
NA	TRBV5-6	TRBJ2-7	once	CASSPGRFYEQYF	TGTGCCAGCAGCCCCGGGCGTTTCTACGAGCAGTACTTC
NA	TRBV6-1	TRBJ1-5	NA	CASSEGTLDGSPQHF	TGTGCCAGCAGTGAAGGGACATTGGACGGATCACCCCAGCATTTT
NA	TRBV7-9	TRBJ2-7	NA	CASSLYGTSYEQYF	TGTGCCAGCAGCTTATACGGGACTTCCTACGAGCAGTACTTC
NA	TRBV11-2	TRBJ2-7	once	CASSLEYDSPYEQYF	TGTGCCAGCAGCTTAGAATACGACTCACCGTACGAGCAGTACTTC
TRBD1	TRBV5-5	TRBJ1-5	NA	CASSAGGDPRPQHF	TGTGCCAGCAGCGCAGGGGGAGATCCGCGGCCCCAGCATTTT
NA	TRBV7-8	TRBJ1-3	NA	CASSLESAVRSGNTIYF	TGTGCCAGCAGCTTAGAGAGTGCAGTCCGCTCTGGAAACACCATATATTTT
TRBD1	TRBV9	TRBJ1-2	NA	CASSPNPGQLNYGYTF	TGTGCCAGCAGCCCGAACCCGGGACAGCTTAACTATGGCTACACCTTC
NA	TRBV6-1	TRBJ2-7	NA	CASLMDYSYEQYF	TGTGCCAGCCTCATGGACTACTCCTACGAGCAGTACTTC
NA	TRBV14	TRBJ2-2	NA	CASSQPRGEFTNTGELFF	TGTGCCAGCAGCCAGCCCAGGGGAGAATTTACGAACACCGGGGAGCTGTTTTTT
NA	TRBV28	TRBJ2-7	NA	CASSLGQYYEQYF	TGTGCCAGCAGCCTAGGACAGTACTACGAGCAGTACTTC
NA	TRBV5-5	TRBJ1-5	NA	CASSLVSSGQPQHF	TGTGCCAGCAGCTTGGTCAGTTCGGGTCAGCCCCAGCATTTT
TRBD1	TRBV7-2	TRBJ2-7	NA	CASSLGTGSYEQYF	TGTGCCAGCAGCTTAGGGACAGGGTCCTACGAGCAGTACTTC
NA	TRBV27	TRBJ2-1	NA	CASKTSYNEQFF	TGTGCCAGCAAGACTAGCTACAATGAGCAGTTCTTC
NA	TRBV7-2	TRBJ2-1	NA	CASSPGPLPNNEQFF	TGTGCCAGCAGCCCCGGGCCATTGCCTAACAATGAGCAGTTCTTC
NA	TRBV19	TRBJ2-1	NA	CASSWDSRSYNEQFF	TGTGCCAGTAGTTGGGACTCCCGCTCCTACAATGAGCAGTTCTTC
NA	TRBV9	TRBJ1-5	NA	CASSRGASNQPQHF	TGTGCCAGCAGCCGGGGGGCCAGCAATCAGCCCCAGCATTTT
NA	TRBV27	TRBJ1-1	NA	CASTHLPVGNTEAFF	TGTGCCAGCACCCACCTCCCCGTGGGAAACACTGAAGCTTTCTTT
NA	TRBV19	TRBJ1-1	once	CASSGTLSGAFF	TGTGCCAGTAGTGGGACCTTGAGTGGCGCTTTCTTT
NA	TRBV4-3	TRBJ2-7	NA	CASSQDDLGSEQYF	TGCGCCAGCAGCCAAGATGATCTGGGCAGCGAGCAGTACTTC
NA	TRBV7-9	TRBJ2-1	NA	CASSLESRRNEQFF	TGTGCCAGCAGCTTAGAAAGTAGGAGGAATGAGCAGTTCTTC
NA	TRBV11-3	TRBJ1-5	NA	CASSLDGNAGRF	TGTGCCAGCAGCTTAGATGGCAATGCGGGGCGCTTT
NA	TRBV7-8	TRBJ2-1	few	CASSSPSKAVEQFF	TGTGCCAGCAGTTCCCCATCCAAAGCGGTTGAGCAGTTCTTC
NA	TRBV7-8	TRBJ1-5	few	CASSPREGSQPQHF	TGTGCCAGCAGTCCCCGCGAGGGCAGTCAGCCCCAGCATTTT
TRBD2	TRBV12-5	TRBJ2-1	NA	CASGSPTSGDYNEQFF	TGTGCTAGTGGTTCTCCGACTAGCGGAGACTACAATGAGCAGTTCTTC
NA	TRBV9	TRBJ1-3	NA	CASSVTSGEGNTIYF	TGTGCCAGCAGCGTAACTTCAGGGGAAGGAAACACCATATATTTT
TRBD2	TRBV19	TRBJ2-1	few	CASMTSGRAYEQFF	TGTGCCAGTATGACAAGCGGGAGGGCCTATGAGCAGTTCTTC
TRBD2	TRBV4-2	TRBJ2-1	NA	CASSQDTSDTYNEQFF	TGTGCCAGCAGCCAGGACACTAGCGACACCTACAATGAGCAGTTCTTC
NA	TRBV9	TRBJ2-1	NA	CASSPPAGSSYNEQFF	TGTGCCAGCAGCCCCCCTGCGGGGAGCTCCTACAATGAGCAGTTCTTC
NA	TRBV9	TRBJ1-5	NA	CASSGPGEDQPQHF	TGTGCCAGCAGCGGGCCAGGGGAGGATCAGCCCCAGCATTTT
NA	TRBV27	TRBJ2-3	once	CASSIMGRDGDTQYF	TGTGCCAGCAGCATCATGGGCAGGGATGGAGATACGCAGTATTTT
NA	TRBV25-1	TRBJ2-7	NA	CASSHPGSSYEQYF	TGTGCCAGCAGTCACCCAGGGAGCTCCTACGAGCAGTACTTC
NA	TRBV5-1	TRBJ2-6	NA	CASSFVGSSGANVLTF	TGCGCCAGCAGCTTTGTCGGTAGCTCTGGGGCCAACGTCCTGACTTTC
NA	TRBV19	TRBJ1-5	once	CASSNPGGQYNQPQHF	TGTGCCAGTAGTAACCCGGGGGGGCAGTACAATCAGCCCCAGCATTTT
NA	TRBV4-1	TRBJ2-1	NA	CASSQDRGVGLEQFF	TGCGCCAGCAGCCAAGATCGGGGAGTGGGCCTTGAGCAGTTCTTC
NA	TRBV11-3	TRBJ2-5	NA	CASSLVPSPQETQYF	TGTGCCAGCAGCTTAGTCCCAAGCCCCCAAGAGACCCAGTACTTC
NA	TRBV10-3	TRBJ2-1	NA	CAISESNEQFF	TGTGCCATCAGTGAATCGAATGAGCAGTTCTTC
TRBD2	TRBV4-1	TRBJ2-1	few	CASSPGLAGVRGHEQFF	TGCGCCAGCAGCCCCGGTCTAGCGGGAGTCCGAGGGCATGAGCAGTTCTTC
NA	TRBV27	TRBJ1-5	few	CASSLRRNLGGGSYSNQPQHF	TGTGCCAGCAGTTTAAGGCGGAATTTAGGGGGGGGGAGTTATAGCAATCAGCCCCAGCATTTT
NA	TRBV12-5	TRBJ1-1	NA	CASGLSVDTEAFF	TGTGCTAGTGGCCTCAGCGTCGACACTGAAGCTTTCTTT
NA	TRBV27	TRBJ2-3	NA	CASKTGGGTQYF	TGTGCCAGCAAGACGGGGGGCGGTACGCAGTATTTT
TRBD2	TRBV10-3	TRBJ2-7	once	CAITETTSGIYEQYF	TGTGCCATCACCGAGACTACTAGCGGTATCTACGAGCAGTACTTC
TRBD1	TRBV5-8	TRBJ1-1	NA	CASSLTTGDMNTEAFF	TGTGCCAGCAGCCTAACGACAGGGGACATGAACACTGAAGCTTTCTTT
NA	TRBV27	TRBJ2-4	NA	CASSLMGVAKNIQYF	TGTGCCAGCAGTTTAATGGGGGTAGCCAAAAACATTCAGTACTTC
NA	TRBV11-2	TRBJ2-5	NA	CANSFSRETQYF	TGTGCCAACAGCTTTTCTAGAGAGACCCAGTACTTC
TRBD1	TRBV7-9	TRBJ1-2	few	CASSLDGTGGALGYTF	TGTGCCAGCAGCTTAGACGGGACAGGGGGCGCCTTGGGCTACACCTTC
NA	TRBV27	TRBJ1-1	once	CASSRKGRVEEAFF	TGTGCCAGCAGTCGGAAGGGCCGGGTCGAAGAAGCTTTCTTT
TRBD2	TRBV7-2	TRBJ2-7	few	CASSLAGLASYEQYF	TGTGCCAGCAGCTTAGCGGGACTAGCCTCCTACGAGCAGTACTTC
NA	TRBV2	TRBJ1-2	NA	CASSLHRLDGNGYTF	TGTGCCAGCAGTCTCCACAGACTCGACGGGAATGGCTACACCTTC
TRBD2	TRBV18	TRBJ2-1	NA	CASSTLAGQNNEQFF	TGTGCCAGCTCGACACTAGCGGGGCAAAACAATGAGCAGTTCTTC